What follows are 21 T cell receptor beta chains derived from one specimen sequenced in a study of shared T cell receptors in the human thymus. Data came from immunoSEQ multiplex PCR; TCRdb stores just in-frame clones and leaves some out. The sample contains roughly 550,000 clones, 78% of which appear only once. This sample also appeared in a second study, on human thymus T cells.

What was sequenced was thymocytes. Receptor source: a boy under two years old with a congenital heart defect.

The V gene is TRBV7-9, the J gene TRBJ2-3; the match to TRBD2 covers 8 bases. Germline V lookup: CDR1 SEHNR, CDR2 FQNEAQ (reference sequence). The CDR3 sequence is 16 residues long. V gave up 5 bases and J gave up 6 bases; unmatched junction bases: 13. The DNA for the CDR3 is TGTGCCAGCAGCCCTTCGACTAGCGATCTTCGGGATACGCAGTATTTT. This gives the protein CASSPSTSDLRDTQYF.

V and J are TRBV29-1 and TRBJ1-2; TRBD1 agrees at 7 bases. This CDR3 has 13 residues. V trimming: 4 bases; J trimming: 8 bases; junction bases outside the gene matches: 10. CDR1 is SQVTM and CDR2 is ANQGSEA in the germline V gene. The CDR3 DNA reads TGCAGCGTTGCCGATGACAGGGCTTGGGGCTACACCTTC. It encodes CSVADDRAWGYTF.

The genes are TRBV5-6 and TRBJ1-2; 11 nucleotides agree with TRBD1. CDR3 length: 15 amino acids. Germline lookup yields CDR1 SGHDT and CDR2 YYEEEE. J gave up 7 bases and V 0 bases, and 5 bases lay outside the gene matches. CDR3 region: CASSLGTGGGSGYTF. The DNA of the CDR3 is TGTGCCAGCAGCTTGGGGACAGGGGGCGGTAGTGGCTACACCTTC.

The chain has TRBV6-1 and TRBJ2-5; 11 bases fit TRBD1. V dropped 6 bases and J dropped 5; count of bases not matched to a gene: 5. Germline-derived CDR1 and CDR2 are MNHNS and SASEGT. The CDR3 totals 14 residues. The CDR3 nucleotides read TGTGCCAGCAGGGTGGGACAGGGGGTTGAGACCCAGTACTTC. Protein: CASRVGQGVETQYF.

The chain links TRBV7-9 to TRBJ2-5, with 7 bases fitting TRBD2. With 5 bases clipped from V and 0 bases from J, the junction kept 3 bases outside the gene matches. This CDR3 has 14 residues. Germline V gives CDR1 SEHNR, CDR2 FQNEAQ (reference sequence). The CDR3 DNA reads TGTGCCAGCAGCCCAGCGGGGCACCAAGAGACCCAGTACTTC. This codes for CASSPAGHQETQYF. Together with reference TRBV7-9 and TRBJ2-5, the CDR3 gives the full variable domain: DTGVSQNPRHKITKRGQNVTFRCDPISEHNRLYWYRQTLGQGPEFLTYFQNEAQLEKSRLLSDRFSAERPKGSFSTLEIQRTEQGDSAMYLCASSPAGHQETQYFGPGTRLLVL.

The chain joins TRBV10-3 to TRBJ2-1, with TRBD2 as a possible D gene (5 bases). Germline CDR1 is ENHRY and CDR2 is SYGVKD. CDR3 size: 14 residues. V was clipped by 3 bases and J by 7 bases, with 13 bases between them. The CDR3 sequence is CAISEIRDLNEQFF. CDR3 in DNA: TGTGCCATCAGTGAAATCCGGGATTTGAATGAGCAGTTCTTC.

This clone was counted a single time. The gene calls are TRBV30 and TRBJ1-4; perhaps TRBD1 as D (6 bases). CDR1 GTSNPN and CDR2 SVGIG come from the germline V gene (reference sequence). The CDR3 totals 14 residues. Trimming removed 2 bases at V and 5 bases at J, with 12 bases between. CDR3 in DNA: TGTGCCTGGAGTAGTAGAGGGGGAAATGAAAAACTGTTTTTT. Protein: CAWSSRGGNEKLFF.

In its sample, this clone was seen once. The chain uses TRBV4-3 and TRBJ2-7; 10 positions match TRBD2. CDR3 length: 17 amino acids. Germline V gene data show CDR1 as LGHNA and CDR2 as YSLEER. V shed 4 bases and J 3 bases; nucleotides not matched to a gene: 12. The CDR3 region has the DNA TGCGCCAGCAGCCCAGACCCAGCGGCTAGCGGGAGCTACGAGCAGTACTTC. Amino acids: CASSPDPAASGSYEQYF.

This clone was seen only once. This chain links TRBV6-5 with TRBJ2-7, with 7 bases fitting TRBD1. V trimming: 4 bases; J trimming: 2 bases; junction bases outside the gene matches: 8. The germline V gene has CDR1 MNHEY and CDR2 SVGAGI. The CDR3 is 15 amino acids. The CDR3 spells CASSSAPTGPYEQYF. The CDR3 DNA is TGTGCCAGCAGTTCCGCCCCGACAGGGCCCTACGAGCAGTACTTC.

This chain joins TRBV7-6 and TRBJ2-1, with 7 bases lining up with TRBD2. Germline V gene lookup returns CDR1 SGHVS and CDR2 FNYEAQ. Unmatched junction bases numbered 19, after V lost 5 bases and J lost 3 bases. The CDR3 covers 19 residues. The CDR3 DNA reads TGTGCCAGCAGCCTAGTTAAGGAGGCTAGCGGATTACTCTACAATGAGCAGTTCTTC. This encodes CASSLVKEASGLLYNEQFF.

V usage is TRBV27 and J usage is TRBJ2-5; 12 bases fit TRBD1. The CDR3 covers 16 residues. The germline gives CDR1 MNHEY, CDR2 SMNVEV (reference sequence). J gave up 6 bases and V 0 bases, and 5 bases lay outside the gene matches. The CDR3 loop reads CASSLSGTGGCKTQYF. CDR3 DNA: TGTGCCAGCAGTTTATCGGGGACAGGGGGCTGTAAGACCCAGTACTTC.

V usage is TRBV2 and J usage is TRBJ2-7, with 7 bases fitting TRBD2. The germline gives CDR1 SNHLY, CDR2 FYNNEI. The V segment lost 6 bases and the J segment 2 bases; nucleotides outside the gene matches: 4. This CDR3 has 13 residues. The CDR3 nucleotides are TGTGCCAGCAGGGCCGGGACTACCTACGAGCAGTACTTC. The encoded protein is CASRAGTTYEQYF. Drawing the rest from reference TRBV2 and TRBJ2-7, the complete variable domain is EPEVTQTPSHQVTQMGQEVILRCVPISNHLYFYWYRQILGQKVEFLVSFYNNEISEKSEIFDDQFSVERPDGSNFTLKIRSTKLEDSAMYFCASRAGTTYEQYFGPGTRLTVT.

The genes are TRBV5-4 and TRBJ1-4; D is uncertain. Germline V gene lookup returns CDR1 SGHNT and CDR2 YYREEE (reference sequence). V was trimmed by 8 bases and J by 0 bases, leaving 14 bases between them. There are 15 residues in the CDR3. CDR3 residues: CARYQRGATNEKLFF. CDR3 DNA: TGTGCCAGGTACCAACGGGGTGCAACTAATGAAAAACTGTTTTTT.

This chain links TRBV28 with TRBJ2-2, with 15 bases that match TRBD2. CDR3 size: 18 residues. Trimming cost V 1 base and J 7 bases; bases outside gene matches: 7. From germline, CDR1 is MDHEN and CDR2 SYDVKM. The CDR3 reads CASSLLTGTSGRIGELFF. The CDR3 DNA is TGTGCCAGCAGTTTATTGACTGGGACTAGCGGGAGGATCGGGGAGCTGTTTTTT.

The CDR3 DNA is TGCGCCAGCAGCCAAGGGCTAGCCAAAAACATTCAGTACTTC. Encoded protein: CASSQGLAKNIQYF. The chain recombines TRBV4-1 with TRBJ2-4; D is unresolved. Between the trimmed V and J ends, which lost 1 base and 0 bases, there was a span of 4 bases. Germline V gene data show CDR1 as MGHRA and CDR2 as YSYEKL. The CDR3 has 14 amino acids.

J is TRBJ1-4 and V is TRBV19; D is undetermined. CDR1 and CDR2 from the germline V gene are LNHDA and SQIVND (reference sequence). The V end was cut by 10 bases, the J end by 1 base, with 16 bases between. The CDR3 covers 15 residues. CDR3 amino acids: CATGEALGTNEKLFF. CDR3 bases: TGTGCCACCGGGGAGGCCCTCGGAACTAATGAAAAACTGTTTTTT.

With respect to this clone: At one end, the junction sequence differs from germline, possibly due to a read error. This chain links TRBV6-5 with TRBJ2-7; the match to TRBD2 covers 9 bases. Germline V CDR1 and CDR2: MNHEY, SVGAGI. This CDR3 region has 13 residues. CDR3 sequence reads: CASRRINSGRTNF. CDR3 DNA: TGTGCCAGCAGGCGAATAAACAGCGGGAGGACCAACTTC.

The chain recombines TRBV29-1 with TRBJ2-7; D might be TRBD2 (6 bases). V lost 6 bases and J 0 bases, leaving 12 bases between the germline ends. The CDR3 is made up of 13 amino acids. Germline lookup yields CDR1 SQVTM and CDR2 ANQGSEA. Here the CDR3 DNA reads TGCAGCGTCCGCCCTAGCGACTCCTACGAGCAGTACTTC. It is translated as CSVRPSDSYEQYF.

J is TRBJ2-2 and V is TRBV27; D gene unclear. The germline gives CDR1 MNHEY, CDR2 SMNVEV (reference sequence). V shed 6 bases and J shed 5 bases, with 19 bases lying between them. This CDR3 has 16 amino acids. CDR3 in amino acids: CASRYLRGNGTGELFF. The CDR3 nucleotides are TGTGCCAGCAGGTACCTGCGAGGAAACGGGACCGGGGAGCTGTTTTTT.

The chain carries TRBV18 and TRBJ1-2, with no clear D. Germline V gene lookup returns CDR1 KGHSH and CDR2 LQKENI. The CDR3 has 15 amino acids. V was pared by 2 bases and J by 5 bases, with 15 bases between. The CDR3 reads CASSPGIKVYYGYTF. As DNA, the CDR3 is TGTGCCAGCTCACCAGGTATCAAAGTCTATTATGGCTACACCTTC.

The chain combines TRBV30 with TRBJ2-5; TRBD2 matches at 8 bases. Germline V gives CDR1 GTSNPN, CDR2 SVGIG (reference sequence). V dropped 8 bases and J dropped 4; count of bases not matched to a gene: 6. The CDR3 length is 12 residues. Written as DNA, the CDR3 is TGTGCCCGCGGCGGGGGGCGAGAGACCCAGTACTTC. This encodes CARGGGRETQYF. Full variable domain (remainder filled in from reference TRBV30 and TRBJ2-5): SQTIHQWPATLVQPVGSPLSLECTVEGTSNPNLYWYRQAAGRGLQLLFYSVGIGQISSEVPQNLSASRPQDRQFILSSKKLLLSDSGFYLCARGGGRETQYFGPGTRLLVL.